This passage covers 18 T cell receptor beta chains from one sample sequenced in a study of T cells in Graves' hyperthyroidism and ophthalmopathy. Amplification targeted TCR beta CDR3 regions from RNA transcripts. Researchers ran a first-round RT-PCR on the TCR CDR3 using the HTBI primer set. TCRdb reprocessed the multiplex PCR reads via MiXCR and lists one record per CDR3 protein. Of around 430,000 distinct CDR3 sequences listed, about 15% were seen once; the top ten hold around a third. The sequencing sample was made of blood. The receptors originated from a woman in her 30s with Graves' hyperthyroidism.

The chain employs TRBV10-3 and TRBJ1-1, with 11 bases matching TRBD1. Per germline, CDR1 ENHRY and CDR2 SYGVKD. The length of the CDR3 is 15 residues. J was trimmed by 6 bases and V by 6 bases; bases with no gene match: 9. DNA of the CDR3: TGTGCCATCAGCGCCAGGCGGACAGGGGGCTCTGAAGCTTTCTTT. This sequence encodes CAISARRTGGSEAFF.

Concerning this clonotype itself: This may be a read error, as it is one base from a much larger clone. As the CDR3 is not closed by the conserved phenylalanine or tryptophan, this likely results from a read error. The rearrangement uses TRBV7-9 and TRBJ1-1; maybe TRBD1 (6 bases). This CDR3 comprises 14 residues. Germline V gene sequence: CDR1 SEHNR, CDR2 FQNEAQ (reference sequence). V lost 5 bases, J lost 0 bases, and 10 bases lay in between. The CDR3 DNA reads as TGTGCCAGCAGCGCACAGGGACTGAACACTGAAGCTTTCCTT. Translated, it gives CASSAQGLNTEAFL.

Details on this clonotype: Since a much larger clone is just one base distant, this may be a read error. The chain uses TRBV11-2 and TRBJ2-1; D call uncertain. From germline, CDR1 is SGHAT and CDR2 FQNNGV. The CDR3 covers 16 residues. CDR3 bases: TGTGCCAGCAGCTTACGGACCCGCAGCTCCTACAATGAGCAGTCCTTC. This sequence encodes CASSLRTRSSYNEQSF.

The V gene is TRBV9, the J gene TRBJ2-1, with 7 positions matching TRBD2. This CDR3 is 15 amino acids long. The trim removed 0 bases at V and 8 bases at J, leaving 8 bases unmatched. CDR1 and CDR2 from the germline V gene are SGDLS and YYNGEE. The CDR3 reads CASSVAPGGTYEQFF. For the CDR3, the DNA is TGTGCCAGCAGCGTAGCGCCGGGGGGAACATATGAGCAGTTCTTC.

This clonotype was found once. This could be a read error, since a much larger clone is one nucleotide away. In DNA, the CDR3 is TGTGCCAGCAGTTACACGGACAGGAACACTGAAGCTTTCTTT. Its translation: CASSYTDRNTEAFF. This sequence joins TRBV6-5 and TRBJ1-1; weak D call: TRBD1 (6 bases). Looked up from germline, CDR1 is MNHEY and CDR2 is SVGAGI. The ends were cut back, 2 bases at V and 1 base at J, with 8 bases in the middle. The CDR3 consists of 14 residues.

This clonotype was picked up many times. This sequence joins TRBV2 and TRBJ2-7; D is unresolved. Germline CDR1 is SNHLY and CDR2 is FYNNEI. With 0 bases removed from V and 3 bases from J, the gap between germline ends came to 0 bases. The CDR3 has 11 residues. CDR3 in amino acids: CASSEAYEQYF. The CDR3 DNA sequence: TGTGCCAGCAGTGAAGCCTACGAGCAGTACTTC.

This clonotype was seen ten or more times. The gene calls are TRBV6-1 and TRBJ2-5, with 10 bases aligning to TRBD2. The length of the CDR3 is 16 residues. V lost 8 bases, J lost 5 bases, and 14 bases stayed unmatched. The germline gives CDR1 MNHNS, CDR2 SASEGT. DNA of the CDR3: TGTGCCAGCCCGCTAGCGGGAGAAATGGGACGGGAGACCCAGTACTTC. Its protein product is CASPLAGEMGRETQYF.

This clonotype was detected only once. The chain employs TRBV7-2 and TRBJ1-6; D is possibly TRBD1 (6 bases). The CDR3 contains 16 residues. CDR1 and CDR2 (germline): SGHTA, FQGNSA. Trimming stripped 4 bases from V and 3 bases from J, with 13 bases between. The CDR3 protein is CASSSQNRVYNSPLHF. In DNA, the CDR3 is TGTGCCAGCAGCTCCCAAAACAGGGTCTATAATTCACCCCTCCACTTT.

This clonotype has ten or more counts. CDR3 sequence: CSAKLQGRPYEQYF. CDR3 bases: TGCAGTGCTAAACTGCAGGGAAGGCCCTACGAGCAGTACTTC. The rearrangement uses TRBV20-1 and TRBJ2-7, with D maybe TRBD1 (5 bases). Trimming stripped 4 bases from V and 2 bases from J, with 15 bases between. Germline CDR1 reads DFQATT; CDR2 reads SNEGSKA (reference sequence). The CDR3 extends over 14 amino acids.

The J gene is TRBJ2-2, the V gene TRBV24-1, with D possibly TRBD1 on 5 matching bases. The CDR3 runs to 15 residues. V dropped 3 bases and J dropped 5 bases, with 12 bases sitting between them. Germline CDR1 KGHDR, CDR2 SFDVKD. In DNA form, the CDR3 reads TGTGCCACCAGTGATCCCCAGGGTGGGACCGGGGAGCTGTTTTTT. Protein: CATSDPQGGTGELFF.

This clonotype appeared a few times. This rearrangement joins TRBV12-3 or TRBV12-4 to TRBJ1-4; D is undetermined. The V end was cut by 2 bases, the J end by 4 bases, with 8 bases between. This CDR3 is built from 14 residues. This chain's CDR3 is CASSLSQNNEKLFF. The CDR3 DNA reads as TGTGCCAGCAGTTTAAGTCAGAATAATGAAAAACTGTTTTTT.

The chain has TRBV15 and TRBJ2-5; a possible D gene is TRBD1 (7 bases). Germline CDR1 reads LNHNV; CDR2 reads YYDKDF (reference sequence). V was trimmed by 0 bases and J by 0 bases, leaving 14 bases between them. This CDR3 spans 17 amino acids. CDR3 nucleotides: TGTGCCACCAGCAGAGATTCAGGGGGGCTTTACCAAGAGACCCAGTACTTC. Translating gives CATSRDSGGLYQETQYF.

The CDR3 DNA follows: TGTGCCAGCAGCCATTACAAGAACACTGAAGCTTTCTTT. Its protein is CASSHYKNTEAFF. The chain has TRBV14 and TRBJ1-1; D gene ambiguous. The CDR3 length is 13 residues. The germline CDR1 and CDR2 sequences are SGHDN and FVKESK. V was shortened by 3 bases and J by 1 base, with 6 bases between the two germline ends.

The chain links TRBV3-1 to TRBJ2-2; no definite D call. Germline values: CDR1 LGHDT, CDR2 YNNKEL (reference sequence). Trimming pared 4 bases from V and 3 bases from J, leaving 21 bases between. This CDR3 contains 18 residues. The DNA for the CDR3 is TGTGCCAGCAGCCGACAACGTAGACTCATAACGTACACCGGGGAGCTGTTTTTT. The encoded protein is CASSRQRRLITYTGELFF.

This clonotype was recorded only once. The chain uses TRBV7-3 and TRBJ2-1; D is uncertain. Trimming pared 5 bases from V and 7 bases from J, leaving 12 bases between. Germline CDR1 SGHTA, CDR2 FQGTGA. The CDR3 consists of 13 residues. The CDR3 reads CASSPPFFNEQFF. CDR3 coding DNA: TGTGCCAGCAGCCCGCCGTTCTTTAATGAGCAGTTCTTC.

The V gene is TRBV28, the J gene TRBJ2-3; 7 bases fit TRBD2. Germline values: CDR1 MDHEN, CDR2 SYDVKM. The CDR3 has 16 residues. Losses at the gene ends were 4 bases for V and 2 bases for J; bases not matched to a gene: 9. This CDR3 reads CASSYPGSGNTDTQYF. Written as DNA, the CDR3 is TGTGCCAGCAGTTACCCCGGCAGCGGGAACACAGATACGCAGTATTTT.

This chain joins TRBV20-1 and TRBJ2-4, with D unclear. Germline CDR1 is DFQATT and CDR2 is SNEGSKA (reference sequence). The CDR3 loop spans 14 amino acids. Trimming cost V 5 bases and J 0 bases, with 11 bases left between them. This chain's CDR3 is CSAWTSPAKNIQYF. DNA for the CDR3: TGCAGTGCTTGGACCTCACCAGCCAAAAACATTCAGTACTTC.

This clonotype was detected ten times or more. J is TRBJ1-4 and V is TRBV28, with a possible D match to TRBD1 (5 bases). CDR3 length: 16 amino acids. V shed 6 bases and J shed 7 bases, with 21 bases lying between them. Germline V lookup: CDR1 MDHEN, CDR2 SYDVKM. The CDR3 sequence is CASSMGLTLMGEKLFF. In DNA form, the CDR3 reads TGTGCCAGCAGCATGGGACTGACCCTGATGGGTGAAAAACTGTTTTTT.